These 20 T cell receptor beta chains were all obtained from the same sample, sequenced in a study of cytomegalovirus exposure and HLA in healthy donors. The PCR was carried out with 60 Vbeta primers and 13 Jbeta primers. Only in-frame clones appear in the TCRdb table, and some are missing; sequencing was by immunoSEQ multiplex PCR. The table counts roughly 120,000 clones; roughly 3.7% lies in the top ten. The sequenced material came from PBMCs. These TCRs come from a man aged 25 to 40 in good health and CMV-seronegative.

CDR3 loop: CASSPTDRDSEQYF. CDR3 sequence (DNA): TGTGCCAGCTCACCAACGGACAGGGATAGCGAGCAGTACTTC. V gene TRBV18 combines with J gene TRBJ2-7, with 8 nucleotides matching TRBD1. With 2 bases clipped from V and 6 bases from J, the junction kept 6 bases outside the gene matches. The CDR3 has 14 amino acids. The germline CDR1 and CDR2 sequences are KGHSH and LQKENI.

The rearrangement links TRBV10-3 to TRBJ1-5; no clear D. Trimming left V 11 bases short and J 3 bases short, with 11 bases between. CDR3 length equals 12 residues. Per germline, CDR1 ENHRY and CDR2 SYGVKD. The CDR3 region has the DNA TGTGCCTCGGCAGGCAACAATCAGCCCCAGCATTTT. Translation: CASAGNNQPQHF.

The V call is TRBV7-2, the J call TRBJ2-7, with 9 bases identical to TRBD2. The germline gives CDR1 SGHTA, CDR2 FQGNSA. The CDR3 is 15 amino acids. V lost 3 bases and J lost 6; bases outside the gene matches: 9. The CDR3 protein is CASSLGTSNPLEQYF. The CDR3 region has the DNA TGTGCCAGCAGCTTGGGGACTAGCAACCCTCTCGAGCAGTACTTC.

V is TRBV28 and J is TRBJ1-1; TRBD1 matches at 8 bases. CDR3 size: 13 residues. Germline loops: CDR1 MDHEN, CDR2 SYDVKM. J was trimmed by 6 bases and V by 5 bases; bases with no gene match: 5. CDR3 bases: TGTGCCAGCAGTACCGGACAGGGCCCTGAAGCTTTCTTT. This translates into CASSTGQGPEAFF.

The chain has TRBV15 and TRBJ1-5, with 8 bases matching TRBD1. Unmatched junction bases numbered 4, after V lost 3 bases and J lost 6 bases. The CDR3 loop spans 14 amino acids. Germline lookup yields CDR1 LNHNV and CDR2 YYDKDF (reference sequence). CDR3 coding DNA: TGTGCCACCAGCAGGGTGGACAGGGCTCAGCCCCAGCATTTT. As protein: CATSRVDRAQPQHF.

This chain links TRBV5-6 with TRBJ2-7; no clear D gene. V lost 3 bases and J 5 bases, leaving 9 bases between the germline ends. Germline loops: CDR1 SGHDT, CDR2 YYEEEE. This CDR3 is 12 amino acids long. CDR3 sequence: CASSSHGHEQYF. The CDR3 DNA reads TGTGCCAGCAGCTCCCATGGGCACGAGCAGTACTTC. Full variable domain (remainder filled in from reference TRBV5-6 and TRBJ2-7): DAGVTQSPTHLIKTRGQQVTLRCSPKSGHDTVSWYQQALGQGPQFIFQYYEEEERQRGNFPDRFSGHQFPNYSSELNVNALLLGDSALYLCASSSHGHEQYFGPGTRLTVT.

CDR3 region: CASSFGQGAQLYTF. In DNA, the CDR3 is TGTGCCAGCAGCTTTGGACAGGGGGCGCAATTGTACACCTTC. The chain links TRBV7-9 to TRBJ1-2; 11 bases are a match to TRBD1. V trimming: 3 bases; J trimming: 11 bases; junction bases outside the gene matches: 8. Germline V CDR1 and CDR2: SEHNR, FQNEAQ (reference sequence). The CDR3 spans 14 residues.

The chain employs TRBV6-6 and TRBJ1-3; 8 bases match TRBD1. V lost 11 bases, J lost 3 bases, and 6 bases stayed unmatched. Germline V lookup: CDR1 MNHNY, CDR2 SVGAGI (reference sequence). The CDR3 spans 13 residues. In DNA form, the CDR3 reads TGTGCCGGAGGTGGACAGGGTGGAAACACCATATATTTT. This gives the protein CAGGGQGGNTIYF.

The chain is built from TRBV9 and TRBJ2-5; TRBD2 is a possible D gene (6 bases). The CDR3 is 13 residues long. The germline V and J ends were trimmed by 4 bases and 5 bases, with 12 bases remaining between them. Germline assignment: CDR1 SGDLS and CDR2 YYNGEE. CDR3 in amino acids: CASSPRGGETQYF. The CDR3 nucleotides read TGTGCCAGCAGCCCCCGTGGGGGGGAGACCCAGTACTTC.

Note on this clone: This sample also contains other DNA sequences that code for the same CDR3. V gene TRBV5-1 combines with J gene TRBJ1-3; 9 bases match TRBD1. CDR1 is SGHRS and CDR2 is YFSETQ in the germline V gene. The CDR3 extends over 13 amino acids. The J segment lost 10 bases and the V segment lost 4 bases, leaving 6 bases of the junction unmatched. The CDR3 DNA sequence: TGCGCCAGCAGCCCCTATGGACAGGGGACCATATATTTT. This codes for CASSPYGQGTIYF. The whole variable domain, remainder taken from reference TRBV5-1 and TRBJ1-3, is KAGVTQTPRYLIKTRGQQVTLSCSPISGHRSVSWYQQTPGQGLQFLFEYFSETQRNKGNFPGRFSGRQFSNSRSEMNVSTLELGDSALYLCASSPYGQGTIYFGEGSWLTVV.

The chain links TRBV6-5 to TRBJ2-2, with TRBD2 identical over 9 bases. The CDR3 consists of 16 residues. CDR1 is MNHEY, CDR2 SVGAGI, per germline. J gave up 8 bases and V 2 bases, and 9 bases lay outside the gene matches. In DNA, the CDR3 is TGTGCCAGCAGTTACAGGCGGGGGGGAAACCATGGGGAGCTGTTTTTT. It translates to CASSYRRGGNHGELFF.

The DNA of the CDR3 is TGTGCCACCAGCTCCGGACAGGGGAGAGACGAGCAGTACTTC. It codes for CATSSGQGRDEQYF. The chain combines TRBV15 with TRBJ2-5; 9 bases fit TRBD1. The closer fit of TRBJ2-7 to the DNA end suggests the J call may be wrong. The germline V gene has CDR1 LNHNV and CDR2 YYDKDF (reference sequence). The length of the CDR3 is 14 residues.

This sequence joins TRBV11-1 and TRBJ2-7; maybe TRBD2 (5 bases). This CDR3 has 14 residues. The germline V gene has CDR1 SGHAT and CDR2 FQDESV (reference sequence). V lost 3 bases to trimming and J lost 6 bases, with 15 bases between them. The CDR3 is CASSLSNGLGEQYF. The CDR3 region has the DNA TGTGCCAGCAGCTTGTCCAATGGACTCGGCGAGCAGTACTTC.

V and J are TRBV7-3 and TRBJ2-2; TRBD2 agrees at 9 bases. CDR1 is SGHTA and CDR2 is FQGTGA in the germline V gene. CDR3 size: 19 residues. With 1 base clipped from V and 4 bases from J, the junction kept 13 bases outside the gene matches. DNA of the CDR3: TGTGCCAGCAGCTTAAGGTCGTTGGCGGGGGGGTCGTCCACCGGGGAGCTGTTTTTT. Encoded protein: CASSLRSLAGGSSTGELFF.

The CDR3 is CASIYRERSEKLFF. The CDR3 DNA follows: TGTGCCAGCATTTACAGGGAAAGGTCTGAAAAACTGTTTTTT. The genes are TRBV6-1 and TRBJ1-4, with a possible D match to TRBD1 (6 bases). Trimming took off 7 bases at V and 7 bases at J, with 16 bases between the two ends. The CDR3 length is 14 residues. Germline CDR1 and CDR2: MNHNS and SASEGT.

Details on this clone: A read error may produce the germline difference seen at one junction end. The sample holds other DNA sequences that translate to the same CDR3. J is TRBJ1-6 and V is TRBV4-2; no reliable D call. Germline V gene lookup returns CDR1 LGHNA and CDR2 YNFKEQ. The CDR3 contains 17 residues. Written as DNA, the CDR3 is TGTGCCAGCAGCCAAGATGGCCGGGTAGCCTACAATTCACCCCTCCACTTT. Its protein is CASSQDGRVAYNSPLHF.

This sequence joins TRBV5-4 and TRBJ1-6; no firm D call. CDR1 is SGHNT and CDR2 is YYREEE in the germline V gene (reference sequence). The CDR3 extends over 16 amino acids. V was trimmed by 3 bases and J by 5 bases, leaving 15 bases between them. The CDR3 DNA follows: TGTGCCAGCAGCTCACGTGTTCGGGGTAATAATTCACCCCTCCACTTT. As protein: CASSSRVRGNNSPLHF.

The chain carries TRBV6-1 and TRBJ1-5, with 9 nucleotides matching TRBD1. The CDR3 length is 14 residues. J gave up 7 bases and V 6 bases, and 7 bases lay outside the gene matches. Germline V CDR1 and CDR2: MNHNS, SASEGT. The CDR3 sequence: CASRTGQGPQPQHF. Here the CDR3 DNA reads TGTGCCAGCAGGACGGGACAGGGACCCCAGCCCCAGCATTTT.

A remark on this clone: Other DNA sequences in the same sample also yield this CDR3. CDR3: CASSLGERSTDTQYF. In DNA form, the CDR3 reads TGTGCCAGCAGCTTAGGGGAGCGGAGCACAGATACGCAGTATTTT. The J gene is TRBJ2-3, the V gene TRBV11-3; the D gene is possibly TRBD2 (5 bases). V was shortened by 1 base and J by 0 bases, with 8 bases between the two germline ends. The CDR3 is 15 amino acids. CDR1 is SGHNT, CDR2 YENEEA, per germline.

J is TRBJ2-1 and V is TRBV6-5; D is uncertain. V was trimmed by 0 bases and J by 6 bases, leaving 6 bases between them. Germline values: CDR1 MNHEY, CDR2 SVGAGI. This CDR3 has 13 residues. CDR3 sequence (DNA): TGTGCCAGCAGTTACTCGAACAGCAATGAGCAGTTCTTC. Encoded protein: CASSYSNSNEQFF.